Listed here are 15 T cell receptor beta chains from one sample, sequenced in a study of blood T cell repertoires in COVID-19. Profiling relied on immunoSEQ multiplex PCR, and the TCRdb table lists in-frame clones only, not all of them. The table lists roughly 130,000 clones, more than 75% of them singletons. Sequences were obtained from peripheral blood. These receptors were obtained from an elderly man with acute or convalescent COVID-19.

The chain joins TRBV6-1 to TRBJ2-7, with 9 bases identical to TRBD1. The germline V gene has CDR1 MNHNS and CDR2 SASEGT. J was trimmed by 6 bases and V by 3 bases; bases with no gene match: 12. The CDR3 contains 16 residues. CDR3 sequence reads: CASSEGQGTLFAEQYF. DNA of the CDR3: TGTGCCAGCAGTGAGGGACAGGGAACCCTATTCGCCGAGCAGTACTTC.

The chain joins TRBV27 to TRBJ1-2, with TRBD1 matching 7 bases. The germline CDR1 and CDR2 sequences are MNHEY and SMNVEV (reference sequence). The CDR3 sequence is 15 residues long. V lost 2 bases, J lost 4 bases, and 7 bases stayed unmatched. The CDR3 region is CASSLGQGEIYGYTF. The CDR3, as DNA: TGTGCCAGCAGTTTAGGCCAGGGGGAGATCTATGGCTACACCTTC.

The chain is built from TRBV30 and TRBJ1-6, with no clear D. The germline V and J ends were trimmed by 1 base and 10 bases, with 11 bases remaining between them. The V gene's germline CDR1 is GTSNPN and CDR2 SVGIG (reference sequence). The CDR3 is 13 amino acids. This chain's CDR3 is CAWSGGWHSPLHF. In nucleotides, the CDR3 is TGTGCCTGGAGTGGAGGGTGGCACTCACCCCTCCACTTT. Together with reference TRBV30 and TRBJ1-6, the CDR3 gives the full variable domain: SQTIHQWPATLVQPVGSPLSLECTVEGTSNPNLYWYRQAAGRGLQLLFYSVGIGQISSEVPQNLSASRPQDRQFILSSKKLLLSDSGFYLCAWSGGWHSPLHFGNGTRLTVT.

Details on this clone: Different DNA sequences within this sample yield the same CDR3. This sequence joins TRBV5-4 and TRBJ1-1; weak D call: TRBD1 (5 bases). The V end lost 2 bases, the J end lost 1 base, and 6 bases lay between the germline ends. The V gene's germline CDR1 is SGHNT and CDR2 YYREEE (reference sequence). The CDR3 consists of 13 residues. The CDR3, as DNA: TGTGCCAGCAGCTTAGACAGGAACACTGAAGCTTTCTTT. Translating gives CASSLDRNTEAFF. Full variable domain (missing parts from reference TRBV5-4 and TRBJ1-1): ETGVTQSPTHLIKTRGQQVTLRCSSQSGHNTVSWYQQALGQGPQFIFQYYREEENGRGNFPPRFSGLQFPNYSSELNVNALELDDSALYLCASSLDRNTEAFFGQGTRLTVV.

V gene TRBV9 combines with J gene TRBJ2-1, with a weak D call TRBD2 (6 bases). The CDR3 sequence is 16 residues long. The germline gives CDR1 SGDLS, CDR2 YYNGEE. Between the trimmed V and J ends, which lost 4 bases and 0 bases, there was a span of 14 bases. In DNA, the CDR3 is TGTGCCAGCAGCCCAATCCGGGGGAGCTCCTACAATGAGCAGTTCTTC. Amino acids: CASSPIRGSSYNEQFF. Combining the CDR3 with reference TRBV9 and TRBJ2-1 gives the whole variable domain DSGVTQTPKHLITATGQRVTLRCSPRSGDLSVYWYQQSLDQGLQFLIQYYNGEERAKGNILERFSAQQFPDLHSELNLSSLELGDSALYFCASSPIRGSSYNEQFFGPGTRLTVL.

The rearrangement links TRBV10-3 to TRBJ1-3, with D uncertain. Germline lookup yields CDR1 ENHRY and CDR2 SYGVKD. V lost 2 bases and J 0 bases, leaving 5 bases between the germline ends. CDR3 length equals 14 residues. The CDR3 coding sequence is TGTGCCATCAGTGAGATAGCCTCTGGAAACACCATATATTTT. Translation gives CAISEIASGNTIYF.

This clone appeared a single time. This chain joins TRBV4-3 and TRBJ2-7, with 7 bases matching TRBD1. The germline V gene encodes CDR1 LGHNA and CDR2 YSLEER. The CDR3 runs to 15 residues. Trimming took 4 bases from V and 3 from J; bases not matched to a gene: 9. The CDR3: CASSRETGRGYEQYF. CDR3 nucleotides: TGCGCCAGCAGCCGCGAGACAGGGAGAGGCTACGAGCAGTACTTC.

This sequence joins TRBV27 and TRBJ1-5; TRBD1 aligns across 7 bases. Looked up from germline, CDR1 is MNHEY and CDR2 is SMNVEV (reference sequence). The CDR3 totals 14 residues. J lost 6 bases, V lost 2 bases, and 4 bases had no gene match. The CDR3 is CASSLGTAGQPQHF. The CDR3 DNA reads as TGTGCCAGCAGTTTAGGGACAGCGGGTCAGCCCCAGCATTTT.

The genes are TRBV11-2 and TRBJ1-2; unclear D gene. Trimming removed 1 base at V and 8 bases at J, with 17 bases between. Germline V gene sequence: CDR1 SGHAT, CDR2 FQNNGV. This CDR3 is 15 amino acids long. The CDR3 DNA reads TGTGCCAGCAGCTTAGTACGTCGTCCGGAGGAAGGCTACACCTTC. Protein sequence: CASSLVRRPEEGYTF.

V is TRBV7-8 and J is TRBJ2-3, with TRBD1 matching 9 bases. The CDR3 length is 14 residues. J gave up 4 bases and V 4 bases, and 3 bases lay outside the gene matches. In germline, CDR1 is SGHVS, CDR2 FQNEAQ. CDR3 sequence: CASSSDRGADTQYF. Here the CDR3 DNA reads TGTGCCAGCAGCTCGGACAGGGGCGCAGATACGCAGTATTTT.

The chain couples TRBV2 to TRBJ2-7, with 9 bases aligning to TRBD1. The V gene's germline CDR1 is SNHLY and CDR2 FYNNEI. This CDR3 contains 14 residues. Trimming cost V 2 bases and J 5 bases; bases outside gene matches: 4. DNA of the CDR3: TGTGCCAGCAGTGAACGGGACAGGGCCGACGAGCAGTACTTC. Translation: CASSERDRADEQYF.

V usage is TRBV11-3 and J usage is TRBJ2-7, with D tentatively TRBD1 (6 bases). This CDR3 is 12 amino acids long. The V gene lost 0 bases and the J gene lost 9 bases, with 9 bases spanning the gap. Germline-derived CDR1 and CDR2 are SGHNT and YENEEA. The CDR3 nucleotides are TGTGCCAGCAGCTTAGAGGGGGCTCGGCAGTACTTC. As protein: CASSLEGARQYF.

This clone came up a few times. The chain is built from TRBV4-1 and TRBJ1-2; 7 positions agree with TRBD1. CDR3 size: 14 residues. Germline V gene lookup returns CDR1 MGHRA and CDR2 YSYEKL. V lost 1 base, J lost 4 bases, and 3 bases stayed unmatched. The DNA of the CDR3 is TGCGCCAGCAGCCAAGTGACAGGGACCTATGGCTACACCTTC. Translated, it gives CASSQVTGTYGYTF.

The CDR3 nucleotides read TGCGCCAGCAGCCAAGACGGGGAGGGGATCCAGCCCCAGCATTTT. This encodes CASSQDGEGIQPQHF. The rearrangement uses TRBV4-1 and TRBJ1-5; D possibly corresponds to TRBD1 (5 bases). Germline V gives CDR1 MGHRA, CDR2 YSYEKL. CDR3 length equals 15 residues. V was trimmed by 0 bases and J by 7 bases, leaving 13 bases between them.

The chain joins TRBV28 to TRBJ1-3; TRBD1 matches at 9 bases. CDR1 MDHEN and CDR2 SYDVKM come from the germline V gene. V trimming: 2 bases; J trimming: 4 bases; junction bases outside the gene matches: 3. This CDR3 comprises 15 residues. CDR3 DNA sequence: TGTGCCAGCAGTTTAGGGGGACAGGGAGGAAACACCATATATTTT. Translating it yields CASSLGGQGGNTIYF.